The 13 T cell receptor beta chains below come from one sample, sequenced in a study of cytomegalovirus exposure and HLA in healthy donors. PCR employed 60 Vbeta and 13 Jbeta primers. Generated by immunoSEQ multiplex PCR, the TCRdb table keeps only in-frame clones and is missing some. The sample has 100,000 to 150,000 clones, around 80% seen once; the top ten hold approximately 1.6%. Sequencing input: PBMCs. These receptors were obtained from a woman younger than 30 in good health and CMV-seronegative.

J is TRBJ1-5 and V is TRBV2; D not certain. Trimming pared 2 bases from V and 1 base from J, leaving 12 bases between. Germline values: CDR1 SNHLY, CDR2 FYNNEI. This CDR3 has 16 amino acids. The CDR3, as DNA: TGTGCCAGCAGTGAACGGCCAGCAGCGAGCAATCAGCCCCAGCATTTT. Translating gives CASSERPAASNQPQHF.

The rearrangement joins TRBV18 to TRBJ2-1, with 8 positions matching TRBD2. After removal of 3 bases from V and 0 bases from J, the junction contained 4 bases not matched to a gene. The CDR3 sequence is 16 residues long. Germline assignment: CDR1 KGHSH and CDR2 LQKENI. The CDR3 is CASSPWSGSSYNEQFF. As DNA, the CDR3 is TGTGCCAGCTCACCCTGGAGCGGGAGCTCCTACAATGAGCAGTTCTTC.

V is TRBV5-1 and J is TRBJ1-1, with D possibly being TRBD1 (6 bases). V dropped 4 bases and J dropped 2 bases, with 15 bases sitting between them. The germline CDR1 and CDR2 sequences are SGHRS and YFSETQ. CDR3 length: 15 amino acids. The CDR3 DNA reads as TGCGCCAGCAGCACCGGACAGTGGTCCAACACTGAAGCTTTCTTT. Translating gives CASSTGQWSNTEAFF.

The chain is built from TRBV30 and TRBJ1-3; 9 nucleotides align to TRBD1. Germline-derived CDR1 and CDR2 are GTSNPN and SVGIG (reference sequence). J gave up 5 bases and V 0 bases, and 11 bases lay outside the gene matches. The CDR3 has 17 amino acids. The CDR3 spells CAWSVQDRGKSRNTIYF. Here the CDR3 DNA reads TGTGCCTGGAGTGTACAGGACAGGGGAAAGTCAAGAAACACCATATATTTT. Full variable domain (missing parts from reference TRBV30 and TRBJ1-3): SQTIHQWPATLVQPVGSPLSLECTVEGTSNPNLYWYRQAAGRGLQLLFYSVGIGQISSEVPQNLSASRPQDRQFILSSKKLLLSDSGFYLCAWSVQDRGKSRNTIYFGEGSWLTVV.

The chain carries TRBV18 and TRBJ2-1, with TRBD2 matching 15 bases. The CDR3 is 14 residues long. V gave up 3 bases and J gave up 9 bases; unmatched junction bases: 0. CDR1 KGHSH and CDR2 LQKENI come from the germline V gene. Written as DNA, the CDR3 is TGTGCCAGCTCACCGGGACTAGCGGGAGGTGAGCAGTTCTTC. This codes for CASSPGLAGGEQFF.

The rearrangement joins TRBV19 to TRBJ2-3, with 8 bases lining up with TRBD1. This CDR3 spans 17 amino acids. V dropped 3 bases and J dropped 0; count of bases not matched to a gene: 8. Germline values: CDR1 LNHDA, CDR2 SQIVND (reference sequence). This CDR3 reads CASSIPGQGRSTDTQYF. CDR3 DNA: TGTGCCAGTAGTATCCCTGGACAGGGTCGAAGCACAGATACGCAGTATTTT.

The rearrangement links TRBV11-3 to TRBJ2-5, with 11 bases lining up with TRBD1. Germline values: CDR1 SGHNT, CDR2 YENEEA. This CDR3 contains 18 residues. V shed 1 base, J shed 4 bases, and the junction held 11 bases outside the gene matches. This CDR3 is CASSLGGWGQGERETQYF. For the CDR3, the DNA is TGTGCCAGCAGCTTAGGCGGCTGGGGACAGGGGGAGAGAGAGACCCAGTACTTC.

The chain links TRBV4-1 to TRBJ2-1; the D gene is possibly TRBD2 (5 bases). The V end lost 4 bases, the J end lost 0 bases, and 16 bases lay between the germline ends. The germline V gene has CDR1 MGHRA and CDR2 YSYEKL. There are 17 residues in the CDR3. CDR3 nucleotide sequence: TGCGCCAGCAGCCCCGGGCAGCGGAGCTTCTCCTACAATGAGCAGTTCTTC. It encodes CASSPGQRSFSYNEQFF.

CDR3: CASSDPGIAGGHEQFF. CDR3 DNA: TGTGCCAGCAGTGATCCCGGCATAGCGGGAGGTCATGAGCAGTTCTTC. V and J are TRBV2 and TRBJ2-1; 10 bases fit TRBD2. CDR3 length: 16 amino acids. The V and J ends lost 3 bases and 8 bases, in that order; junction bases with no gene match: 10. CDR1 SNHLY and CDR2 FYNNEI come from the germline V gene. The variable domain in full, completed from reference TRBV2 and TRBJ2-1, reads EPEVTQTPSHQVTQMGQEVILRCVPISNHLYFYWYRQILGQKVEFLVSFYNNEISEKSEIFDDQFSVERPDGSNFTLKIRSTKLEDSAMYFCASSDPGIAGGHEQFFGPGTRLTVL.

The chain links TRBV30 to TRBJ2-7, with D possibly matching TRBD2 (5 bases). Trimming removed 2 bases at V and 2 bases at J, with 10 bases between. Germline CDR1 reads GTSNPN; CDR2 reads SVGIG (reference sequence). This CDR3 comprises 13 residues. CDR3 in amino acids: CAWSSGYPYEQYF. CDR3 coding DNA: TGTGCCTGGAGTTCGGGATACCCCTACGAGCAGTACTTC.

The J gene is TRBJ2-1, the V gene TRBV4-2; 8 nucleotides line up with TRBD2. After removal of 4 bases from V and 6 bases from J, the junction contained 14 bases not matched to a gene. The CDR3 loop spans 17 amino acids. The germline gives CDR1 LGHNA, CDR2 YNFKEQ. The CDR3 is CASSPLGPGGLVNEQFF. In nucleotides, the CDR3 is TGTGCCAGCAGCCCCCTGGGACCCGGGGGACTAGTCAATGAGCAGTTCTTC.

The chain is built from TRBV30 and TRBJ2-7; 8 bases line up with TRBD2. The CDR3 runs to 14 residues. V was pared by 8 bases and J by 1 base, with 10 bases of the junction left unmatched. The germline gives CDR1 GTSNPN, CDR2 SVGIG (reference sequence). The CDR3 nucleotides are TGTGCCACCCAACGGGAGGGCCTATCCTACGAGCAGTACTTC. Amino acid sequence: CATQREGLSYEQYF.

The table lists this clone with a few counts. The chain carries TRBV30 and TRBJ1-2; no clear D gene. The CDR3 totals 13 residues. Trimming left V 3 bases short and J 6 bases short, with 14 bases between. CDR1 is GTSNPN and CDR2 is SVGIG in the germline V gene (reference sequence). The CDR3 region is CAWRVQLRHGYTF. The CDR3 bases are TGTGCCTGGAGAGTACAGCTTCGCCATGGCTACACCTTC.